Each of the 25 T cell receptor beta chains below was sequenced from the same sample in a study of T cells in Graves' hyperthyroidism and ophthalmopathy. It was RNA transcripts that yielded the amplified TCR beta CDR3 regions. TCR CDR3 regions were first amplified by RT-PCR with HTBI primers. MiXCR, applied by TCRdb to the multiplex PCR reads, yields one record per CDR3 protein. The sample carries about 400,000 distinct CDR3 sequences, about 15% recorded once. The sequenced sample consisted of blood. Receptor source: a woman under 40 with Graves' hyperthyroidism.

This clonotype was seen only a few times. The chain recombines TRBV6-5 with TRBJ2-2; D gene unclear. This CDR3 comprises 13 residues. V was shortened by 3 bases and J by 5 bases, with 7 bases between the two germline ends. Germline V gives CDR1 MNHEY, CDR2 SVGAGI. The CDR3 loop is CASSYLWTGELFF. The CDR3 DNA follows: TGTGCCAGCAGTTATCTGTGGACCGGGGAGCTGTTTTTT.

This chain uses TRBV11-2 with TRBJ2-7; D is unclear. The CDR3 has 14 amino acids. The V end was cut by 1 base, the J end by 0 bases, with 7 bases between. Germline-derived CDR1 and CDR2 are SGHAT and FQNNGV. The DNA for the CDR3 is TGTGCCAGCAGCTTAGCTTCTATCTCCTACGAGCAGTACTTC. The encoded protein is CASSLASISYEQYF. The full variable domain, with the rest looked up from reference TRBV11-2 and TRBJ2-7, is EAGVAQSPRYKIIEKRQSVAFWCNPISGHATLYWYQQILGQGPKLLIQFQNNGVVDDSQLPKDRFSAERLKGVDSTLKIQPAKLEDSAVYLCASSLASISYEQYFGPGTRLTVT.

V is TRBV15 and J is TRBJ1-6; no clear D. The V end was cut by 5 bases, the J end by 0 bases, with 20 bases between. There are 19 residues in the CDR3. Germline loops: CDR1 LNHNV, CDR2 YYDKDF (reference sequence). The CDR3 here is CATSDRIGTQSSYNSPLHF. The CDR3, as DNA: TGTGCCACCAGCGATCGAATTGGCACGCAGAGCTCCTATAATTCACCCCTCCACTTT.

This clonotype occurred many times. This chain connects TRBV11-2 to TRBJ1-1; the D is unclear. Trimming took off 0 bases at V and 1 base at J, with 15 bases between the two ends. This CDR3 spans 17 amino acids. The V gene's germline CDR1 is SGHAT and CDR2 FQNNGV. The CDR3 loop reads CASSLDLGYNPNTEAFF. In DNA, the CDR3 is TGTGCCAGCAGCTTAGATCTAGGGTATAACCCGAACACTGAAGCTTTCTTT.

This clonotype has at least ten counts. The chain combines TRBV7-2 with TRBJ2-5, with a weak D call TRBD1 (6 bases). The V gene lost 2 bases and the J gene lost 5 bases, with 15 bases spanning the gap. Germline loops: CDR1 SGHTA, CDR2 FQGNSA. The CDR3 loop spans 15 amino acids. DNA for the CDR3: TGTGCCAGCAGCTTATATCCACAGGGTGCGGAGACCCAGTACTTC. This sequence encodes CASSLYPQGAETQYF.

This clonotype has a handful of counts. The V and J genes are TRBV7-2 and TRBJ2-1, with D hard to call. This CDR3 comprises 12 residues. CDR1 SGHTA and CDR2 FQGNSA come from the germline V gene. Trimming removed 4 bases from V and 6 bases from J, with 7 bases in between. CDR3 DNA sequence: TGTGCCAGCAGCTGGAGTCGCAATGAGCAGTTCTTC. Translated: CASSWSRNEQFF.

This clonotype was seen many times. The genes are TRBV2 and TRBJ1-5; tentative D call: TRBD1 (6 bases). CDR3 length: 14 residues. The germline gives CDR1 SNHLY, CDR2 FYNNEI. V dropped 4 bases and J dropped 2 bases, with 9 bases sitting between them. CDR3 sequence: CASSVRQGNQPQHF. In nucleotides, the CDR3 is TGTGCCAGCAGTGTAAGACAGGGCAATCAGCCCCAGCATTTT. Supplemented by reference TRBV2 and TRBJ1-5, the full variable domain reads EPEVTQTPSHQVTQMGQEVILRCVPISNHLYFYWYRQILGQKVEFLVSFYNNEISEKSEIFDDQFSVERPDGSNFTLKIRSTKLEDSAMYFCASSVRQGNQPQHFGDGTRLSIL.

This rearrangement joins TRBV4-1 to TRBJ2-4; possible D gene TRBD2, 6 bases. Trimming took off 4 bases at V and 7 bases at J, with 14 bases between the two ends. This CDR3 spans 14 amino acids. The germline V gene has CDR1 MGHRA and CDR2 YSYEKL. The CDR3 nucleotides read TGCGCCAGCAGCCCCGGGAGTGGGGGGAACATTCAGTACTTC. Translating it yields CASSPGSGGNIQYF.

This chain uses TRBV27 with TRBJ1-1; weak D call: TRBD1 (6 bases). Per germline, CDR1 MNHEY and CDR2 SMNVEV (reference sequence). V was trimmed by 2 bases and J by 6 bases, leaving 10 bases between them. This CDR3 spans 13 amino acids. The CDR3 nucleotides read TGTGCCAGCAGTTTAGAGGCAGGGGCTGAAGCTTTCTTT. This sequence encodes CASSLEAGAEAFF.

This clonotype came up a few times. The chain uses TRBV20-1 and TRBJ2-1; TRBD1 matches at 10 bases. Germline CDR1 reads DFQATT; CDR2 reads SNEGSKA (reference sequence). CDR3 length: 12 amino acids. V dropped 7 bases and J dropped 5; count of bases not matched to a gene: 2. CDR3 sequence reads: CSGQGADNEQFF. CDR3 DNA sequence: TGCAGTGGACAGGGGGCGGACAATGAGCAGTTCTTC.

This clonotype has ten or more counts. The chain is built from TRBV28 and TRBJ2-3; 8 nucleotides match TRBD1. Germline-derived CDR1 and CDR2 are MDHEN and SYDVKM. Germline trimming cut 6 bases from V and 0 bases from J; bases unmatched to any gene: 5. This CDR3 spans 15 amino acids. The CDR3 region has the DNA TGTGCCAGCAGGCCCCGGGACAGGAGCACAGATACGCAGTATTTT. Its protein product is CASRPRDRSTDTQYF. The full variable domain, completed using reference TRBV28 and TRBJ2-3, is DVKVTQSSRYLVKRTGEKVFLECVQDMDHENMFWYRQDPGLGLRLIYFSYDVKMKEKGDIPEGYSVSREKKERFSLILESASTNQTSMYLCASRPRDRSTDTQYFGPGTRLTVL.

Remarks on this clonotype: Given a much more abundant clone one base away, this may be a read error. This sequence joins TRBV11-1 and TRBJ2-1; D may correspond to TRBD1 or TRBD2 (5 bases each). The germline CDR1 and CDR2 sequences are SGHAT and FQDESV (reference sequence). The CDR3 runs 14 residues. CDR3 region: CASTPGASYSEQFF. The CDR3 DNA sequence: TGTGCCAGCACCCCCGGGGCCTCCTACAGTGAGCAGTTCTTC.

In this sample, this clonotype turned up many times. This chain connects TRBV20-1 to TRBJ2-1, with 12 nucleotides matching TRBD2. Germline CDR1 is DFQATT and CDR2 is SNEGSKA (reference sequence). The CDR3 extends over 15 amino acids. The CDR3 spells CSIGLAGFSYNEQFF. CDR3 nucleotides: TGCAGCATCGGACTAGCGGGGTTCTCCTACAATGAGCAGTTCTTC.

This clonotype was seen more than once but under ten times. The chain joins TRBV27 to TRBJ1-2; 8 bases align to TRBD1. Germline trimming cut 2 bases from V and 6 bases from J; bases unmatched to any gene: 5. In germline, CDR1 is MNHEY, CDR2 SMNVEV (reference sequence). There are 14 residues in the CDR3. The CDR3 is CASSLRTGNNGYTF. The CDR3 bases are TGTGCCAGCAGTTTACGGACAGGGAATAATGGCTACACCTTC.

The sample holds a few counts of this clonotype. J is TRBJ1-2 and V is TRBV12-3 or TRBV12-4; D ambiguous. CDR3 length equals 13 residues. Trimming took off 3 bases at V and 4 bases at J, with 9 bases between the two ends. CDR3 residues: CASSFRTGYGYTF. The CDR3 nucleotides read TGTGCCAGCAGTTTCCGCACTGGCTATGGCTACACCTTC.

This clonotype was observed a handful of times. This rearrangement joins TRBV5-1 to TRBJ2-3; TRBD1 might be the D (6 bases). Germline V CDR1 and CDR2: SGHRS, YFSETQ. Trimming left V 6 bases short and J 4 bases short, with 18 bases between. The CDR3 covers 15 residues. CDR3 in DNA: TGCGCCAGCAACTTAATACCGCACAGGGCAGATACGCAGTATTTT. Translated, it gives CASNLIPHRADTQYF.

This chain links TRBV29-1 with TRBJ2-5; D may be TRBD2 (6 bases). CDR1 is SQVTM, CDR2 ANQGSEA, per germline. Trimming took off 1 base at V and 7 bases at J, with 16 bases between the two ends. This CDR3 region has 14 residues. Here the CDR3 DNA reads TGCAGCGTTGAAGTTGTGCGGGGTTCGCGGACCCAGTACTTC. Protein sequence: CSVEVVRGSRTQYF.

DNA of the CDR3: TGTGCCATCAGGCCGGGACAGACGGAGACTGAAGCTTTCTTT. It encodes CAIRPGQTETEAFF. This chain joins TRBV10-3 and TRBJ1-1; TRBD1 aligns across 7 bases. The V gene's germline CDR1 is ENHRY and CDR2 SYGVKD. V lost 6 bases to trimming and J lost 5 bases; unmatched junction nucleotides: 9. The CDR3 runs 14 residues.

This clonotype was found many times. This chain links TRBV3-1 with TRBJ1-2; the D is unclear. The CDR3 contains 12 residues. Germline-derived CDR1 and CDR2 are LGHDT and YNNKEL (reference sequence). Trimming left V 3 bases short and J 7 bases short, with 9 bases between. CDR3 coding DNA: TGTGCCAGCAGCCAGCGGCCCACTGGCTACACCTTC. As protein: CASSQRPTGYTF.

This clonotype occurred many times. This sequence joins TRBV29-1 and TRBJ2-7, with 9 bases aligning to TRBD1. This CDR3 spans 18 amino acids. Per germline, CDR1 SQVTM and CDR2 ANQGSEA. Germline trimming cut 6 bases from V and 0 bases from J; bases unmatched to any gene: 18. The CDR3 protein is CSVIGGTGIPGSSYEQYF. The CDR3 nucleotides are TGCAGCGTGATCGGGGGGACAGGGATACCTGGAAGCTCCTACGAGCAGTACTTC.

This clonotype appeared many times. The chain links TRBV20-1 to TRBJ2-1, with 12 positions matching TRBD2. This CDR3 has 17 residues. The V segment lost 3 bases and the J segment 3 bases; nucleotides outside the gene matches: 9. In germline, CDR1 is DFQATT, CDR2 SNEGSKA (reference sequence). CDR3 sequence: CSASGFTLAGGYNEQFF. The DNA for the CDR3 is TGCAGTGCTAGTGGATTTACACTAGCGGGGGGCTACAATGAGCAGTTCTTC.

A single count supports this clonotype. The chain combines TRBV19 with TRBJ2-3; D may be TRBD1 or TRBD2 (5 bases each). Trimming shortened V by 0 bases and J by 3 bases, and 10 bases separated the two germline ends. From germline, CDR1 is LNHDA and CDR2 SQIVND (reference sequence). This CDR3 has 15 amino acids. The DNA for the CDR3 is TGTGCCAGTAGTATAGATCGAGGGGCAACAGATACGCAGTATTTT. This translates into CASSIDRGATDTQYF.

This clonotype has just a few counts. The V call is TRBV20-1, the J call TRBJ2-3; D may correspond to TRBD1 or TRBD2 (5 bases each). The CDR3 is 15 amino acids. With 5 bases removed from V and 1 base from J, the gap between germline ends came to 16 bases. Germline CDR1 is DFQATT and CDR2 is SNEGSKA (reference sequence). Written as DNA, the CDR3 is TGCAGTGCTGCCCCTCGAGGGGCTGGCACAGATACGCAGTATTTT. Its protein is CSAAPRGAGTDTQYF.

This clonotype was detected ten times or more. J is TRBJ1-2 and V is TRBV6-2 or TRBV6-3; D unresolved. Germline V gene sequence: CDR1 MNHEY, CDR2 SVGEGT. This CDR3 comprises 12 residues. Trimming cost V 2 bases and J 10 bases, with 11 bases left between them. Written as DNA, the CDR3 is TGTGCCAGCAGTTACGGGCAGGTCGACTACACCTTC. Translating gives CASSYGQVDYTF.

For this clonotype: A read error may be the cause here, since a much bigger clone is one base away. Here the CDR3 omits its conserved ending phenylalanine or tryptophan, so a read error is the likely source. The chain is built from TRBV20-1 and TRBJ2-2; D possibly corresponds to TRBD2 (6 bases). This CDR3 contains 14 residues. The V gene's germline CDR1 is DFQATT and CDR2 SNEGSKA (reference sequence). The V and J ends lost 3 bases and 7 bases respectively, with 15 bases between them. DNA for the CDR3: TGCAGTGCTAGCAGTCTAGCGAGGGACGGGGAGCTGTTTTCT. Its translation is CSASSLARDGELFS.